These 23 T cell receptor beta chains came from one sample sequenced in a study of early T cells in non-severe SARS-CoV-2 infection. MiXCR was run by TCRdb on the 5' RACE reads, yielding one entry per CDR3 protein. The sample carries nearly 90,000 distinct CDR3 sequences, around 15% recorded once. The sequencing input was whole blood. These TCRs come from an adult who was a healthcare worker with PCR-confirmed SARS-CoV-2 infection or an uninfected control (not recorded which).

As concerns this clonotype: The CDR3 does not close with the conserved phenylalanine or tryptophan, likely indicating a read error. The J gene is TRBJ2-2, the V gene TRBV19; D perhaps matches TRBD2 (5 bases). The germline V gene has CDR1 LNHDA and CDR2 SQIVND (reference sequence). V dropped 6 bases and J dropped 6 bases, with 20 bases sitting between them. The CDR3 consists of 16 residues. The CDR3 reads CASSPVGPSGSGELFS. The CDR3 nucleotides read TGTGCCAGTAGCCCGGTCGGGCCAAGCGGATCCGGGGAGCTGTTTTCT.

The sample holds many counts of this clonotype. The genes are TRBV12-3 or TRBV12-4 and TRBJ2-3; D gene ambiguous. V lost 3 bases and J 4 bases, leaving 8 bases between the germline ends. CDR3 length: 13 residues. The CDR3 DNA sequence: TGTGCCAGCAGTTTGGGGTCAGCAGATACGCAGTATTTT. Its translation is CASSLGSADTQYF.

The V and J genes are TRBV3-1 and TRBJ2-3, with TRBD2 matching 9 bases. CDR1 and CDR2 (germline): LGHDT, YNNKEL (reference sequence). V lost 1 base and J lost 4; bases outside the gene matches: 3. The CDR3 is 15 amino acids. Written as DNA, the CDR3 is TGTGCCAGCAGCCAAGGCGGGAGGGACGCAGATACGCAGTATTTT. Protein product: CASSQGGRDADTQYF.

The chain couples TRBV20-1 to TRBJ1-1; the D is unclear. Germline V gene lookup returns CDR1 DFQATT and CDR2 SNEGSKA (reference sequence). The CDR3 has 15 residues. Trimming stripped 0 bases from V and 3 bases from J, with 14 bases between. The CDR3 coding sequence is TGCAGTGCTAGAGATAGCTGGGTTGAAGACACTGAAGCTTTCTTT. As protein: CSARDSWVEDTEAFF.

There are a few counts of this clonotype. V and J are TRBV9 and TRBJ1-1; TRBD1 matches at 7 bases. The CDR3 totals 13 residues. V trimming: 3 bases; J trimming: 9 bases; junction bases outside the gene matches: 8. Per germline, CDR1 SGDLS and CDR2 YYNGEE. The CDR3 loop reads CASSGDRPPKAFF. The CDR3 region has the DNA TGTGCCAGCAGCGGGGACAGACCTCCCAAAGCTTTCTTT.

As for this clonotype: A read error may explain this, as a much larger clone is one base away. V usage is TRBV20-1 and J usage is TRBJ1-4; unclear D gene. Looked up from germline, CDR1 is DFQATT and CDR2 is SNEGSKA (reference sequence). V lost 4 bases, J lost 8 bases, and 8 bases lay in between. There are 11 residues in the CDR3. CDR3: CSANPREKLFF. The CDR3 DNA reads as TGCAGTGCTAACCCGAGAGAAAAACTGTTTTTT.

This clonotype has more than one count but fewer than ten. The chain joins TRBV7-9 to TRBJ2-7, with TRBD1 matching 7 bases. CDR1 is SEHNR and CDR2 is FQNEAQ in the germline V gene (reference sequence). V shed 3 bases and J 2 bases; nucleotides not matched to a gene: 4. CDR3 length: 14 amino acids. The CDR3 loop is CASSFRDSPYEQYF. As DNA, the CDR3 is TGTGCCAGCAGCTTCCGGGACAGCCCCTACGAGCAGTACTTC.

The rearrangement joins TRBV10-3 to TRBJ2-7; no reliable D call. Trimming shortened V by 2 bases and J by 5 bases, and 16 bases separated the two germline ends. The CDR3 is made up of 15 amino acids. Germline lookup yields CDR1 ENHRY and CDR2 SYGVKD. CDR3 coding DNA: TGTGCCATCAGTGAGGACCCGGCCGACGCCCACGAGCAGTACTTC. Amino acids: CAISEDPADAHEQYF.

The gene calls are TRBV28 and TRBJ2-5; 7 bases line up with TRBD2. The CDR3 runs to 14 residues. CDR1 MDHEN and CDR2 SYDVKM come from the germline V gene. The trim removed 8 bases at V and 4 bases at J, leaving 10 bases unmatched. The CDR3 spells CASQPGRGVETQYF. The CDR3 DNA follows: TGTGCCAGCCAGCCGGGACGGGGGGTAGAGACCCAGTACTTC.

The chain joins TRBV3-1 to TRBJ2-1; a possible D gene is TRBD1 (6 bases). Germline CDR1 is LGHDT and CDR2 is YNNKEL (reference sequence). V gave up 3 bases and J gave up 12 bases, with 12 bases separating them. The CDR3 contains 12 residues. CDR3 amino acids: CASSHPRGVQFF. CDR3 nucleotides: TGTGCCAGCAGCCACCCCAGGGGAGTGCAGTTCTTC.

The rearrangement links TRBV11-2 to TRBJ2-2, with 12 bases matching TRBD2. Germline assignment: CDR1 SGHAT and CDR2 FQNNGV. The CDR3 sequence is 15 residues long. Germline trimming cut 4 bases from V and 6 bases from J; bases unmatched to any gene: 3. CDR3 loop: CASSWASGRAGELFF. CDR3 coding DNA: TGTGCCAGCAGCTGGGCTAGCGGGAGGGCCGGGGAGCTGTTTTTT.

This clonotype was detected many times. The V gene is TRBV4-1, the J gene TRBJ2-1, with TRBD2 matching over 8 bases. CDR1 is MGHRA, CDR2 YSYEKL, per germline. CDR3 size: 15 residues. The junction had 5 bases not matched to a gene; V was cut back by 1 base and J by 6 bases. CDR3 amino acids: CASSQALSGSNEQFF. For the CDR3, the DNA is TGCGCCAGCAGCCAAGCCCTAAGCGGGAGCAATGAGCAGTTCTTC.

The chain uses TRBV9 and TRBJ1-1; possibly TRBD1 for D (6 bases). The V and J ends lost 4 bases and 0 bases respectively, with 13 bases between them. Germline loops: CDR1 SGDLS, CDR2 YYNGEE. The CDR3 is 15 amino acids. CDR3 amino acids: CASSPRTALNTEAFF. The DNA for the CDR3 is TGTGCCAGCAGCCCCCGGACAGCTTTGAACACTGAAGCTTTCTTT.

V and J are TRBV5-5 and TRBJ2-3; TRBD1 might be the D (5 bases). Trimming shortened V by 4 bases and J by 0 bases, and 12 bases separated the two germline ends. CDR3 size: 15 residues. The germline gives CDR1 SGHKS, CDR2 YYEKEE (reference sequence). DNA of the CDR3: TGTGCCAGCAGCGTTAGAGCAGGGAGCACAGATACGCAGTATTTT. Protein sequence: CASSVRAGSTDTQYF.

V and J are TRBV18 and TRBJ1-1; the match to TRBD1 covers 9 bases. V lost 6 bases to trimming and J lost 0 bases; unmatched junction nucleotides: 8. CDR3 length equals 16 residues. Germline V gene lookup returns CDR1 KGHSH and CDR2 LQKENI. The CDR3 DNA reads as TGTGCCAGCTCCCCCGGGACAGGGAACATGAACACTGAAGCTTTCTTT. This codes for CASSPGTGNMNTEAFF.

This clonotype was detected ten times or more. The chain recombines TRBV28 with TRBJ2-7; D remains unclear. CDR3 length: 11 residues. From germline, CDR1 is MDHEN and CDR2 SYDVKM. Deletions cut 3 bases from V and 6 bases from J, with 6 bases between. Here the CDR3 reads CASSFGVEQYF. The CDR3 region has the DNA TGTGCCAGCAGTTTTGGGGTCGAGCAGTACTTC. Supplemented by reference TRBV28 and TRBJ2-7, the full variable domain reads DVKVTQSSRYLVKRTGEKVFLECVQDMDHENMFWYRQDPGLGLRLIYFSYDVKMKEKGDIPEGYSVSREKKERFSLILESASTNQTSMYLCASSFGVEQYFGPGTRLTVT.

This clonotype was seen many times. The chain couples TRBV5-1 to TRBJ1-1; D possibly corresponds to TRBD1 (6 bases). CDR3 length: 13 amino acids. Germline V gene data show CDR1 as SGHRS and CDR2 as YFSETQ. Trimming shortened V by 1 base and J by 4 bases, and 8 bases separated the two germline ends. The CDR3 sequence is CASSLPGATEAFF. CDR3 nucleotides: TGCGCCAGCAGCTTGCCGGGGGCCACTGAAGCTTTCTTT.

Ten or more counts support this clonotype. The chain joins TRBV7-2 to TRBJ2-1, with TRBD2 matching 9 bases. CDR3 length equals 15 residues. V shed 3 bases, J shed 5 bases, and the junction held 5 bases outside the gene matches. Germline CDR1 is SGHTA and CDR2 is FQGNSA. CDR3 sequence reads: CASSLTSGRHNEQFF. For the CDR3, the DNA is TGTGCCAGCAGCTTGACTAGCGGACGTCACAATGAGCAGTTCTTC.

This clonotype was found a few times. The chain recombines TRBV10-3 with TRBJ2-3; D gene unclear. Trimming shortened V by 3 bases and J by 1 base, and 11 bases separated the two germline ends. Germline V gene sequence: CDR1 ENHRY, CDR2 SYGVKD. CDR3 size: 15 residues. CDR3 region: CAISDSTVRTDTQYF. DNA for the CDR3: TGTGCCATCAGTGATTCGACTGTGCGCACAGATACGCAGTATTTT.

This clonotype has a handful of counts. V gene TRBV28 combines with J gene TRBJ2-7; 10 bases fit TRBD1. The CDR3 length is 13 residues. Germline V gives CDR1 MDHEN, CDR2 SYDVKM. V was pared by 5 bases and J by 6 bases, with 4 bases of the junction left unmatched. CDR3 loop: CASSLDRGLEQYF. CDR3 nucleotide sequence: TGTGCCAGCAGTCTTGACAGGGGGCTCGAGCAGTACTTC.

This clonotype was counted between two and nine times. The chain recombines TRBV30 with TRBJ2-7; D remains unclear. V gave up 1 base and J gave up 2 bases, with 3 bases separating them. Germline V gene sequence: CDR1 GTSNPN, CDR2 SVGIG (reference sequence). This CDR3 is 11 amino acids long. CDR3: CAWSAAYEQYF. The CDR3 DNA sequence: TGTGCCTGGAGTGCGGCCTACGAGCAGTACTTC. The full variable domain, with the rest looked up from reference TRBV30 and TRBJ2-7, is SQTIHQWPATLVQPVGSPLSLECTVEGTSNPNLYWYRQAAGRGLQLLFYSVGIGQISSEVPQNLSASRPQDRQFILSSKKLLLSDSGFYLCAWSAAYEQYFGPGTRLTVT.

The chain carries TRBV2 and TRBJ2-4; a weak D match, TRBD1 (6 bases). The CDR3 runs to 13 residues. V was cut by 4 bases and J by 5 bases, with 9 bases left in between. Germline V gene lookup returns CDR1 SNHLY and CDR2 FYNNEI. CDR3 coding DNA: TGTGCCAGCAGTGTGGACAGACAAAACATTCAGTACTTC. Protein: CASSVDRQNIQYF.

The chain has TRBV14 and TRBJ2-4, with 7 positions matching TRBD2. The CDR3 consists of 15 residues. Germline V gene lookup returns CDR1 SGHDN and CDR2 FVKESK. V was pared by 1 base and J by 1 base, with 1 base of the junction left unmatched. CDR3 protein: CASSQVAGAKNIQYF. The CDR3 DNA is TGTGCCAGCAGCCAAGTAGCGGGCGCCAAAAACATTCAGTACTTC.